This T cell receptor beta chain was sequenced for a study of CD8 T cells in Susac syndrome. The CDR3 runs 11 residues. The germline gives CDR1 SQVTM, CDR2 ANQGSEA. Trimming took off 1 base at V and 14 bases at J, with 14 bases between the two ends. About 0.5 to 1 ug RNA was reverse transcribed with random hexamers. A single record per CDR3 protein comes from TCRdb applying MiXCR to the immunoSEQ multiplex PCR reads. The repertoire holds some 250,000 distinct CDR3 sequences, 90% to 97% seen once, with approximately 0.094% in the top ten. This TCR came from a human donor with Susac syndrome. The specimen sequenced was CD4+ T cells from PBMCs. V gene TRBV29-1 combines with J gene TRBJ1-2; no clear D. In nucleotides, the CDR3 is TGCAGCGTTGAAGGGAGGCAGGCACCAACCTTC. It specifies CSVEGRQAPTF.